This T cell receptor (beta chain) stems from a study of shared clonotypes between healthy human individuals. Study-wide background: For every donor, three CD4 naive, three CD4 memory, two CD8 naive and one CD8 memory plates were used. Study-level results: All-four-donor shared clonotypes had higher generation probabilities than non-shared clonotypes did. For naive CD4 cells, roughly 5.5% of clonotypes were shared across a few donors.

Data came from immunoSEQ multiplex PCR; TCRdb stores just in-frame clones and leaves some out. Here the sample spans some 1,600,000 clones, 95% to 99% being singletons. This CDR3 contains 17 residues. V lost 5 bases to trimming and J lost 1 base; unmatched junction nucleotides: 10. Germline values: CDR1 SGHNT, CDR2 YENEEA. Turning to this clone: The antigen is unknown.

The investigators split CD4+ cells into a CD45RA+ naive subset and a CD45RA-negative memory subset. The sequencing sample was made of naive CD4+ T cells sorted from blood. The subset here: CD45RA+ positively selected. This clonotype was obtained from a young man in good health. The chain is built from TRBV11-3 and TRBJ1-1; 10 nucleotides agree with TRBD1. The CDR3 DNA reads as TGTGCCAGCAGCCCAGGACAGGGGGAAGTTCGGAACACTGAAGCTTTCTTT. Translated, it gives CASSPGQGEVRNTEAFF. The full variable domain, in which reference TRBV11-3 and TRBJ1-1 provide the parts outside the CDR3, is EAGVVQSPRYKIIEKKQPVAFWCNPISGHNTLYWYLQNLGQGPELLIRYENEEAVDDSQLPKDRFSAERLKGVDSTLKIQPAELGDSAVYLCASSPGQGEVRNTEAFFGQGTRLTVV.